A selection of T cell receptor beta chains follows, all from one sample in a study of cytomegalovirus exposure and HLA in healthy donors. Measured with immunoSEQ multiplex PCR; TCRdb has only the in-frame clones, and not every one. In the table there are about 140,000 clones, 60% to 80% of which are singletons. Material for sequencing was PBMCs. The source of these receptors is a female donor in good health and CMV-seronegative. CDR3s leave out the opening cysteine and the closing phenylalanine or tryptophan.

TRBV6-6	TRBJ2-7	ASSYSRVLLSYEQY
TRBV19	TRBJ2-1	ATREGTAGPYNEQF
TRBV5-1	TRBJ1-3	ASSLQTGNTIY
TRBV7-6	TRBJ1-2	ASSLVVRTGNYGYT
TRBV21-1	TRBJ2-1	ASEPRTSGLGEQF
TRBV2	TRBJ1-2	ASSEGGQDYGYT
TRBV12-5	TRBJ2-3	ASGSPKKQGRDTQY
TRBV9	TRBJ2-1	ASSVPSSGSGSYEQF
TRBV4-2	TRBJ2-2	ASSRRRAGGSTGELF
TRBV7-3	TRBJ2-1	ASSSPPGGANEQF
TRBV7-2	TRBJ1-3	ASSLDGTGGSGNTIY
TRBV2	TRBJ2-7	ASTTESYEQY
TRBV28	TRBJ1-1	ASASGNTEAF
TRBV5-1	TRBJ2-1	ASSWRPSGGSYNEQF
TRBV19	TRBJ2-3	ASSRELAGGLVDTQY
TRBV30	TRBJ2-7	AWEARTGSYEQY
TRBV6-4	TRBJ2-1	ASSDVKGWTSGRGVYNEQF
TRBV25-1	TRBJ2-3	ASSASRDTQY
TRBV11-2	TRBJ2-3	ASSLGSRPTDTQY
TRBV10-3	TRBJ1-2	AISDGGRGYGYT
TRBV9	TRBJ2-7	ASSVGASGGLRPHEQY
TRBV6-1	TRBJ1-1	ASTRTDSNTEAF